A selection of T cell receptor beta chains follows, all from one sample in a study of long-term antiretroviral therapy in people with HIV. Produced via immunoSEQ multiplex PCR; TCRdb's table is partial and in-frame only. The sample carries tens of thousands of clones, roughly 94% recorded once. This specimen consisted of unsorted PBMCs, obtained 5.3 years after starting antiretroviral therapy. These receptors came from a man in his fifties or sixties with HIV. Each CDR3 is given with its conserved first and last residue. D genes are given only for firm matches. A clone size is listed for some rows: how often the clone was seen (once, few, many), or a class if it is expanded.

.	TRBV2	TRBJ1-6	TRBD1	TGTGCCAGCGTCAGGGGGAGCTCCTATAATTCACCCCTCCACTTT	CASVRGSSYNSPLHF
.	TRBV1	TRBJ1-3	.	TGCACCAGCAGCCACAGGGGGCCGGGAGGAAACACCATATATTTT	CTSSHRGPGGNTIYF
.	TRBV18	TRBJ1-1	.	TGTGCCAGCTCACCCAAGACAGAGAACACTGAAGCTTTCTTT	CASSPKTENTEAFF
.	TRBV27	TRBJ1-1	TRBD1	TGTGCCAGCAGTTTGTCCCGGACAGGGTCGGCTTTCTTT	CASSLSRTGSAFF
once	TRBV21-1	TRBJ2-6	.	TGTGCCAGCAGCAGTTACTTCCCGGGACAGGAAAACTCTGGGGCCAACGTCCTGACTTTC	CASSSYFPGQENSGANVLTF
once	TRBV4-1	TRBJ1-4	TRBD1	TGCGCCAGCAGCCAAGGGGACAGAGAAGAGGAAAAACTGTTTTTT	CASSQGDREEEKLFF
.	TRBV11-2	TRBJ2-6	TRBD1	TGTGCCAGCAGCTTCTACAGGGGACCCTCCTCTGGGGCCAACGTCCTGACTTTC	CASSFYRGPSSGANVLTF
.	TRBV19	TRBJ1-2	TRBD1	TGTGCCAGTAGTCGACAGGGGAGCTATGGCTACACCTTC	CASSRQGSYGYTF
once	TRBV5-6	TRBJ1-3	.	TGTGCCAGCAGCCCGGGCGGCCTCGGCTCTGGAAACACCATATATTTT	CASSPGGLGSGNTIYF
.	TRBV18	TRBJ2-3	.	TGTGCCAGCTCACCCCCTTGGGGGGACCTAAACACAGATACGCAGTATTTT	CASSPPWGDLNTDTQYF
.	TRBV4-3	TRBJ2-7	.	TGCGCCAGCAGCCAAGATAGCGGCGACGAGCAGTACTTC	CASSQDSGDEQYF
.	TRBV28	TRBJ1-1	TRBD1	TGTGCCAGCAGTTTCGGGACAGGGGGGACTGAAGCTTTCTTT	CASSFGTGGTEAFF
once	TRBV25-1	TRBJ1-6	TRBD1	TGTGCCAGCAGTGAACTAGGCAGGGGGTATAATTCACCCCTCCACTTT	CASSELGRGYNSPLHF
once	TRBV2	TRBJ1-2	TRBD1	TGTGCCAGCAGTGAAGGAGGGGGCGTGGGCTACACCTTC	CASSEGGGVGYTF
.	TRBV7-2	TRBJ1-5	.	TGTGCCAGCAGTTCCTCGGGGGCCAATCAGCCCCAGCATTTT	CASSSSGANQPQHF
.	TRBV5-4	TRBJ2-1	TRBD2	TGTGCCAGCAGCTTGAGTCTAGCGGGGGGCTACAATGAGCAGTTCTTC	CASSLSLAGGYNEQFF
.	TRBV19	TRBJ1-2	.	TGTGCCAGTAAAGACTATGGCTACACCTTC	CASKDYGYTF
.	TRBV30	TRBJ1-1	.	TGTGCCTGGAGTGTAAACCTGAACACTGAAGCTTTCTTT	CAWSVNLNTEAFF
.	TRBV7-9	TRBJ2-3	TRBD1	TGTGCCAGCAGCTTAGGTGACAGGGGCGGGGCAGATACGCAGTATTTT	CASSLGDRGGADTQYF
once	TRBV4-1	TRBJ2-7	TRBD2	TGCGCCAGCAGCCCAAGGACTAGCGGGACCTACGAGCAGTACTTC	CASSPRTSGTYEQYF